A selection of T cell receptor beta chains follows, all from one sample in a study of T cells in Graves' hyperthyroidism and ophthalmopathy. TCRdb analysed the multiplex PCR reads with MiXCR anew, one entry per CDR3 protein. The table has 300,000 to 450,000 distinct CDR3 sequences, just under 25% seen once; the top ten hold 73%. The sample was blood. The receptors come from a man aged 50-59 years with Graves' hyperthyroidism. Each CDR3 is given with its conserved first and last residue. The D gene is left open where the match is weak. Part of the rows lack a size; the others show once, few, many or a class for expanded clones.

J | V | size | D | CDR3 | DNA
TRBJ1-6 | TRBV6-5 | - | TRBD1 | CASSYSIDRGNSPLHF | TGTGCCAGCAGTTACTCAATAGACAGGGGGAATTCACCCCTCCACTTT
TRBJ1-1 | TRBV3-1 | many | - | CASTDEGLKGTEAFF | TGTGCCAGCACCGATGAGGGTCTGAAGGGCACTGAAGCTTTCTTT
TRBJ2-7 | TRBV20-1 | few | TRBD1 | CSALDRLNEQYF | TGCAGTGCTCTGGACAGGTTAAACGAGCAGTACTTC
TRBJ1-1 | TRBV7-2 | - | - | CASSLEAGLNTEAFF | TGTGCCAGCAGCTTAGAGGCAGGCCTAAACACTGAAGCTTTCTTT
TRBJ2-1 | TRBV5-6 | few | - | CASSLRPIREQFF | TGTGCCAGCAGCTTGAGACCCATTAGGGAGCAGTTCTTC
TRBJ1-5 | TRBV12-3/TRBV12-4 | few | TRBD1 | CASSLAVLGQALAYQPQHF | TGTGCCAGCAGTTTAGCGGTCCTTGGACAGGCCCTAGCCTATCAGCCCCAGCATTTT
TRBJ2-7 | TRBV24-1 | - | - | CATSLDGGEQYF | TGTGCCACCAGCCTGGACGGTGGCGAGCAGTACTTC
TRBJ2-1 | TRBV28 | few | TRBD2 | CASSLVSGRNYNEQFF | TGTGCCAGCAGTTTAGTTTCCGGGAGGAATTACAATGAGCAGTTCTTC
TRBJ2-3 | TRBV29-1 | - | - | CSVDSGRGDTQYF | TGCAGCGTTGATAGCGGCCGAGGAGATACGCAGTATTTT
TRBJ2-7 | TRBV20-1 | - | TRBD2 | CSAPGTSGYEQYF | TGCAGTGCCCCGGGGACTAGCGGGTACGAGCAGTACTTC
TRBJ1-2 | TRBV6-1 | - | TRBD1 | CASSASGTGDYTF | TGTGCCAGCAGTGCGTCCGGGACAGGGGACTACACCTTC
TRBJ2-7 | TRBV29-1 | many | TRBD1 | CSASQGAEYEQYF | TGCAGCGCTTCGCAGGGGGCGGAGTACGAGCAGTACTTC
TRBJ2-5 | TRBV3-1 | few | - | CASSQESFGETQYF | TGTGCCAGCAGCCAAGAATCGTTTGGGGAGACCCAGTACTTC
TRBJ2-3 | TRBV19 | few | TRBD2 | CASSRISGRLGSTDTQYF | TGTGCCAGTAGTAGGATTAGCGGGAGATTAGGTAGCACAGATACGCAGTATTTT
TRBJ2-1 | TRBV2 | many | - | CASSGTLLRAYNEQFF | TGTGCCAGCAGTGGAACTCTCCTCCGCGCATACAATGAGCAGTTCTTC
TRBJ2-1 | TRBV10-3 | few | TRBD2 | CAISESASSSGGYNEQFF | TGTGCCATCAGTGAGTCGGCCTCTTCTAGCGGGGGGTACAATGAGCAGTTCTTC
TRBJ2-7 | TRBV10-3 | few | - | CAISAGTDYEQYF | TGTGCCATCAGCGCTGGGACGGACTACGAGCAGTACTTC
TRBJ2-7 | TRBV11-2 | many | TRBD2 | CASMPPGPLAGASSYEQYF | TGTGCCAGCATGCCTCCGGGGCCACTAGCGGGGGCCAGCTCCTACGAGCAGTACTTC
TRBJ1-5 | TRBV7-8 | - | - | CASSLFRGPLLGKQPQHF | TGTGCCAGCAGCTTATTTAGGGGTCCATTGCTCGGCAAGCAGCCCCAGCATTTT
TRBJ2-1 | TRBV2 | many | TRBD1 | CASTSGTGPYNEQFF | TGTGCCAGCACCTCCGGGACAGGGCCTTACAATGAGCAGTTCTTC
TRBJ1-2 | TRBV18 | few | TRBD1 | CASSAGQNYGYTF | TGTGCCAGCTCGGCGGGACAGAACTATGGCTACACCTTC
TRBJ1-4 | TRBV5-5 | few | - | CASSILGGPNEKLFF | TGTGCCAGCAGCATCTTAGGAGGACCCAATGAAAAACTGTTTTTT
TRBJ2-3 | TRBV28 | many | - | CASSLTGVTDTQYF | TGTGCCAGCAGTTTGACGGGAGTCACAGATACGCAGTATTTT
TRBJ1-2 | TRBV13 | - | TRBD1 | CASSRGQGPYYGYTF | TGTGCCAGCAGCCGGGGACAGGGCCCCTACTATGGCTACACCTTC
TRBJ2-3 | TRBV11-3 | few | TRBD2 | CASSLGERTSGLIGDTQYF | TGTGCCAGCAGCTTAGGAGAGAGGACTAGCGGGCTTATCGGAGATACGCAGTATTTT
TRBJ2-1 | TRBV7-9 | - | - | CASSLVGGQFF | TGTGCCAGCAGCTTAGTGGGGGGGCAGTTCTTC
TRBJ1-4 | TRBV9 | - | - | CASSVGTDPNEKLFF | TGTGCCAGCAGCGTAGGGACAGATCCTAATGAAAAACTGTTTTTT
TRBJ2-2 | TRBV20-1 | - | TRBD1 | CSAKQGSTGELFF | TGCAGTGCTAAACAGGGGTCCACCGGGGAGCTGTTTTTT
TRBJ1-6 | TRBV3-1 | few | - | CASKQLGNNSPLHF | TGTGCCAGCAAGCAGCTGGGGAATAATTCACCCCTCCACTTT
TRBJ2-3 | TRBV28 | many | - | CATKGATTYTDTQYF | TGTGCCACCAAAGGAGCAACCACCTACACAGATACGCAGTATTTT
TRBJ2-3 | TRBV5-4 | few | TRBD2 | CASSGGGITDTQYF | TGTGCCAGCAGCGGCGGGGGGATCACAGATACGCAGTATTTT
TRBJ2-2 | TRBV9 | few | TRBD1 | CASSPDWDRGGSGNTGELFF | TGTGCCAGCAGCCCCGACTGGGACAGGGGCGGTAGCGGGAACACCGGGGAGCTGTTTTTT
TRBJ2-7 | TRBV12-3/TRBV12-4 | - | - | CASSYGLGAAYEQYF | TGTGCCAGCAGTTATGGATTAGGTGCCGCCTACGAGCAGTACTTC